The rows below give T cell receptor beta chains drawn from one sample of a study of CD8+CD57+ T cells in acquired aplastic anemia. TCRdb analysed the reads with MiXCR anew, one entry per CDR3 protein. The sample has roughly 200,000 distinct CDR3 sequences, around 60% seen once. The source material was sorted CD4+, CD8+, or CD8+CD57+ T cells (not recorded which) from PBMCs. The receptors originated from a human donor in good health. Each CDR3 is given with its conserved first and last residue. A D gene is named only where the DNA matches it firmly. Not all rows give a size; the values are once, few, many and, for expanded clones, a class.

DNA: TGTGCCAGCAACGCCCCCGGGACAGGGGTGGCCGGGGAGCTGTTTTTT
CDR3: CASNAPGTGVAGELFF
J: TRBJ2-2
V: TRBV2
D: TRBD1
size: many

DNA: TGCGCCAGCAGCTCGGGACACGGGGAGTACTTC
CDR3: CASSSGHGEYF
J: TRBJ2-4
V: TRBV5-1
D: NA
size: NA

DNA: TGTGCCTGGAGTGTCGGGAGAACGTACGAGCAGTACTTC
CDR3: CAWSVGRTYEQYF
J: TRBJ2-7
V: TRBV30
D: NA
size: many

DNA: TGTGCCACCAGTGAAGGTCCGGGACAGGGTGTTGAAGATACGCAGTATTTT
CDR3: CATSEGPGQGVEDTQYF
J: TRBJ2-3
V: TRBV24-1
D: TRBD1
size: many

DNA: TGCAGTGCCGAGGGGGCTTCGGGTGAAAAACTGTTTTTT
CDR3: CSAEGASGEKLFF
J: TRBJ1-4
V: TRBV20-1
D: TRBD1
size: NA

DNA: TGCGCCAGCGACGAGACTAGCGGGAGAAAGACCCAGTACTTC
CDR3: CASDETSGRKTQYF
J: TRBJ2-5
V: TRBV10-2
D: TRBD2
size: NA

DNA: TGTGCCAGCAGTACGGGACAGGGGACAGATACGCAGTATTTT
CDR3: CASSTGQGTDTQYF
J: TRBJ2-3
V: TRBV7-3
D: TRBD1
size: many

DNA: TGTGCCAGCAGCTCCCTTTTGACGAATTCACCCCTCCACTTT
CDR3: CASSSLLTNSPLHF
J: TRBJ1-6
V: TRBV7-2
D: NA
size: NA

DNA: TGTGCCAGCAGCTTCGGCGGGATTGAAGCTTTCTTT
CDR3: CASSFGGIEAFF
J: TRBJ1-1
V: TRBV7-9
D: NA
size: NA

DNA: TGCAGCGGCACGACTAGCACAGATACGCAGTATTTT
CDR3: CSGTTSTDTQYF
J: TRBJ2-3
V: TRBV29-1
D: NA
size: NA

DNA: TGTGCCAGCAGTTTACCCTCTTACTATGGCTACACCTTC
CDR3: CASSLPSYYGYTF
J: TRBJ1-2
V: TRBV12-3/TRBV12-4
D: NA
size: NA

DNA: TGTGCCAGCAGCCCGTTAGCGGGAGTCTTCGATGAGCAGTTCTTC
CDR3: CASSPLAGVFDEQFF
J: TRBJ2-1
V: TRBV7-6
D: TRBD2
size: NA

DNA: TGCAGTGCTACGCTCGACACGAATACCGGGGAGCTGTTTTTT
CDR3: CSATLDTNTGELFF
J: TRBJ2-2
V: TRBV20-1
D: NA
size: NA

DNA: TGTGCCAGCAGCGTGGGACTAGCGGGGGGAGGGCAGTTCTTC
CDR3: CASSVGLAGGGQFF
J: TRBJ2-1
V: TRBV7-7
D: TRBD2
size: many

DNA: TGTGCCAGCAGCCCGATTGACACCGGGGAGCTGTTTTTT
CDR3: CASSPIDTGELFF
J: TRBJ2-2
V: TRBV7-9
D: NA
size: NA

DNA: TGTGCCATCAGTGCTAGGTCATGGGTTTTGCACGAGCAGTACTTC
CDR3: CAISARSWVLHEQYF
J: TRBJ2-7
V: TRBV10-3
D: NA
size: NA

DNA: TGCAGTGCTTCTAGCGGGGGGGCCGGAGGAGAGACCCAGTACTTC
CDR3: CSASSGGAGGETQYF
J: TRBJ2-5
V: TRBV20-1
D: TRBD2
size: NA

DNA: TGTGCCAGCAGGGACAGCGTTAGTACCTATAATTCACCCCTCCACTTT
CDR3: CASRDSVSTYNSPLHF
J: TRBJ1-6
V: TRBV2
D: NA
size: NA

DNA: TGCAGTGCTAGAGTTCCGGACGATGGCTACACCTTC
CDR3: CSARVPDDGYTF
J: TRBJ1-2
V: TRBV20-1
D: NA
size: NA

DNA: TGCAGTGCTAGATCGCCCACAGGGGGCGAAGCCTACAATGAGCAGTTCTTC
CDR3: CSARSPTGGEAYNEQFF
J: TRBJ2-1
V: TRBV20-1
D: TRBD1
size: NA

DNA: TGTGCCAGCAGTGAATCGGGACTACCCCAAGAGACCCAGTACTTC
CDR3: CASSESGLPQETQYF
J: TRBJ2-5
V: TRBV25-1
D: TRBD2
size: NA

DNA: TGTGCCAGCAGTTACTCGGGGACAGGGTACTCACCCCTCCACTTT
CDR3: CASSYSGTGYSPLHF
J: TRBJ1-6
V: TRBV6-5
D: TRBD1
size: NA

DNA: TGTGCCAGCAGTGAAGCGACAGGGGGCGCAGATACGCAGTATTTT
CDR3: CASSEATGGADTQYF
J: TRBJ2-3
V: TRBV6-1
D: TRBD1
size: few

DNA: TGTGCCAGCAGCTCGACAGGGGAAAGGGATGAAGCTTTCTTT
CDR3: CASSSTGERDEAFF
J: TRBJ1-1
V: TRBV7-9
D: TRBD1
size: NA

DNA: TGTGCCAGCAGTGAAGCCCCGAATTCACCCCTCCACTTT
CDR3: CASSEAPNSPLHF
J: TRBJ1-6
V: TRBV2
D: NA
size: once

DNA: TGTGCCAGCAGTTTACAGACAACCGGGACAGCCCATACTACATACACCTTC
CDR3: CASSLQTTGTAHTTYTF
J: TRBJ1-2
V: TRBV6-5
D: TRBD1
size: NA

DNA: TGTGCCAGCAGCGCCGCCGACTTCTATGGCTACACCTTC
CDR3: CASSAADFYGYTF
J: TRBJ1-2
V: TRBV6-6
D: NA
size: NA

DNA: TGCAGCGTTGAGGACAGAATTGGCCACGAGCAGTACTTC
CDR3: CSVEDRIGHEQYF
J: TRBJ2-7
V: TRBV29-1
D: NA
size: NA

DNA: TGTGCCAGCAGCGATAGGGGTAGCTACGAGCAGTACTTC
CDR3: CASSDRGSYEQYF
J: TRBJ2-7
V: TRBV7-9
D: NA
size: NA

DNA: TGTGCCAGCAGCGTTGGGGGGTTAGGTGAAAAACTGTTTTTT
CDR3: CASSVGGLGEKLFF
J: TRBJ1-4
V: TRBV9
D: NA
size: NA

DNA: TGCGCCAGCAGCCCCAGGACAGGGAACGACGAGCAGTACTTC
CDR3: CASSPRTGNDEQYF
J: TRBJ2-7
V: TRBV5-1
D: TRBD1
size: NA

DNA: TGTGCCACCAGTGATGGACAGGGGGATTGGCCCCAGCATTTT
CDR3: CATSDGQGDWPQHF
J: TRBJ1-5
V: TRBV24-1
D: TRBD1
size: many

DNA: TGTGCCAGCAGTTACTGGGACAGGGCCTCGGACACTGAAGCTTTCTTT
CDR3: CASSYWDRASDTEAFF
J: TRBJ1-1
V: TRBV6-2/TRBV6-3
D: TRBD1
size: many

DNA: TGCAGTGCTAGAGATAGTAGCGGGGGGGGTTGGAGCACAGATACGCAGTATTTT
CDR3: CSARDSSGGGWSTDTQYF
J: TRBJ2-3
V: TRBV20-1
D: TRBD2
size: many

DNA: TGTGCCATCAGTGAGGGGAGACAGCTGAACACTGAAGCTTTCTTT
CDR3: CAISEGRQLNTEAFF
J: TRBJ1-1
V: TRBV10-3
D: NA
size: NA

DNA: TGTGCCAGCAGCTTGGGATCAGGGGCTCAGCCCCAGCATTTT
CDR3: CASSLGSGAQPQHF
J: TRBJ1-5
V: TRBV7-8
D: NA
size: many

DNA: TGTGCCAGCAGATATGGGACCGCCGATAATTCACCCCTCCACTTT
CDR3: CASRYGTADNSPLHF
J: TRBJ1-6
V: TRBV7-9
D: NA
size: NA

DNA: TGTGCCACCAGCAGAGGGCTCAGGGCGTCTGGGGCCAACGTCCTGACTTTC
CDR3: CATSRGLRASGANVLTF
J: TRBJ2-6
V: TRBV15
D: NA
size: NA

DNA: TGTGCCAGCAGAGCTAGCGGAGCCTACAATGAGCAGTTCTTC
CDR3: CASRASGAYNEQFF
J: TRBJ2-1
V: TRBV7-6
D: TRBD2
size: NA

DNA: TGCAGTGCTAGAGGCCCCGGTCGGGAATCTCAAACTACGCAGTATTTT
CDR3: CSARGPGRESQTTQYF
J: TRBJ2-3
V: TRBV20-1
D: NA
size: few

DNA: TGTGCCAGCAGTTTAAGAGACAAGGCCTATGAGCAGTTCTTC
CDR3: CASSLRDKAYEQFF
J: TRBJ2-1
V: TRBV7-6
D: NA
size: NA

DNA: TGTGCCAGCAGCTTAGGGAATCTCGCCGGGGAGCTGTTTTTT
CDR3: CASSLGNLAGELFF
J: TRBJ2-2
V: TRBV7-2
D: NA
size: NA

DNA: TGCAGCGTTGTGGGGGCCGGGGCGGAAACTAATGAAAAACTGTTTTTT
CDR3: CSVVGAGAETNEKLFF
J: TRBJ1-4
V: TRBV29-1
D: NA
size: many

DNA: TGTGCCAGCAGTTTAACCGGACAGGAGCAGCCCCAGCATTTT
CDR3: CASSLTGQEQPQHF
J: TRBJ1-5
V: TRBV12-3/TRBV12-4
D: TRBD1
size: NA

DNA: TGTGCCAGCAGTTTATTTCTAGGCCAAGAGACCCAGTACTTC
CDR3: CASSLFLGQETQYF
J: TRBJ2-5
V: TRBV27
D: NA
size: few

DNA: TGCAGCGTTGAAGAGGGTTACGAGCAGTACTTC
CDR3: CSVEEGYEQYF
J: TRBJ2-7
V: TRBV29-1
D: NA
size: NA

DNA: TGTGCCACCAGTGACCGCCCGGGTACGCAGTATTTT
CDR3: CATSDRPGTQYF
J: TRBJ2-3
V: TRBV24-1
D: NA
size: few

DNA: TGTGCCGGTACCGGGACTTCCAAAGAGACCCAGTACTTC
CDR3: CAGTGTSKETQYF
J: TRBJ2-5
V: TRBV7-9
D: NA
size: few

DNA: TGCAGTGCTAGAGAAGTAACTCCCGGGGAGCAGTTCTTC
CDR3: CSAREVTPGEQFF
J: TRBJ2-1
V: TRBV20-1
D: NA
size: NA